This T cell receptor (beta chain) is from a study of identifying expanded T cells in peripheral blood. V lost 8 bases to trimming and J lost 5 bases, with 18 bases between them. Germline CDR1 reads MNHEY; CDR2 reads SVGAGI. CDR3 length equals 14 residues. The table came from immunoSEQ multiplex PCR; TCRdb's copy has only in-frame clones and leaves some out. The table lists roughly 56,000 clones, about 80% of them singletons. This TCR was recovered from a person aged 18-70 years in good health. The gene calls are TRBV6-5 and TRBJ1-1; possibly TRBD1 for D (5 bases). The specimen sequenced was blood. CDR3 DNA: TGTGCCAGCCTAAGAGACAGAGCTGGGACTGAAGCTTTCTTT. Its protein product is CASLRDRAGTEAFF.